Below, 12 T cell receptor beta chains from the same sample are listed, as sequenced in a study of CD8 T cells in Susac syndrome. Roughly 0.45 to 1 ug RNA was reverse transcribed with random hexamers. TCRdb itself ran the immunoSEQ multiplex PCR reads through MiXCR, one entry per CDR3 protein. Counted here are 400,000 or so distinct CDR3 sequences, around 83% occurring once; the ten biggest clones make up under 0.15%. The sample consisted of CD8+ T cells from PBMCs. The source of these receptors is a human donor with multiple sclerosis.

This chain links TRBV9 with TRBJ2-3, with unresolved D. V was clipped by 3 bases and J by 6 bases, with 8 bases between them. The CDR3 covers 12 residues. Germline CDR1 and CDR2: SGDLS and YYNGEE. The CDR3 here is CASSGIGDTQYF. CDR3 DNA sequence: TGTGCCAGCAGCGGGATAGGGGATACGCAGTATTTT.

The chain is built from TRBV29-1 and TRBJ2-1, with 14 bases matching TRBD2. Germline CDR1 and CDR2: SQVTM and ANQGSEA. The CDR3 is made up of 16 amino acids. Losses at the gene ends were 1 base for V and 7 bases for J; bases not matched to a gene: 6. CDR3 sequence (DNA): TGCAGCGTTGAAGGCAGCGGACTAGCGGGAGGAAATGAGCAGTTCTTC. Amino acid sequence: CSVEGSGLAGGNEQFF.

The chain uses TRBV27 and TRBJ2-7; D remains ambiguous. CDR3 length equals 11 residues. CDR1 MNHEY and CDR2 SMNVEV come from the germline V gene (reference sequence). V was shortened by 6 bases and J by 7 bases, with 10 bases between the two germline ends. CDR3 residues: CASSSPSEQYF. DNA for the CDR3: TGTGCCAGCAGCTCGCCATCAGAGCAGTACTTC.

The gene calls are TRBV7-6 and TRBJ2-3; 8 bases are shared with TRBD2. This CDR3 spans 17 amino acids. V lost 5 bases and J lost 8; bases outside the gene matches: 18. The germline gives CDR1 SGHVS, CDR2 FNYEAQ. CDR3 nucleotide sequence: TGTGCCAGCAGCCTAACGGTGCGGGGGGCGACGGTCCTTACGCAGTATTTT. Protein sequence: CASSLTVRGATVLTQYF.

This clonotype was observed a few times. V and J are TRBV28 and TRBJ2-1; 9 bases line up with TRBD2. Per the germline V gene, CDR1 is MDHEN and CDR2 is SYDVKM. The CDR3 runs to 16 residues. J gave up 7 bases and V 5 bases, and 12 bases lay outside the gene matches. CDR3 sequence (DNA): TGTGCCAGCAGTCCCCCAGGAGCGGGAGGTCGGAATGAGCAGTTCTTC. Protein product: CASSPPGAGGRNEQFF.

CDR3 bases: TGTGCCTGCCAAGGGACAGTGAACACTGAAGCTTTCTTT. This codes for CACQGTVNTEAFF. The chain joins TRBV30 to TRBJ1-1; 7 bases map to TRBD1. CDR3 size: 13 residues. Germline assignment: CDR1 GTSNPN and CDR2 SVGIG (reference sequence). The V and J ends lost 6 bases and 0 bases, in that order; junction bases with no gene match: 4.

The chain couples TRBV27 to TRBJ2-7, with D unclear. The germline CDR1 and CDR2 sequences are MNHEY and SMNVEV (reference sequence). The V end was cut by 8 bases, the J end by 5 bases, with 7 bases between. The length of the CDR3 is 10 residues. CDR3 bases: TGTGCCAGCGGTATAAACGAGCAGTACTTC. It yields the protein CASGINEQYF.

Written as DNA, the CDR3 is TGTGCCAGCAGAACGGGGGTTAGCTCCTACGAGCAGTACTTC. Translated, it gives CASRTGVSSYEQYF. The J gene is TRBJ2-7, the V gene TRBV27, with D possibly TRBD2 on 6 matching bases. CDR3 length equals 14 residues. CDR1 MNHEY and CDR2 SMNVEV come from the germline V gene (reference sequence). V was trimmed by 6 bases and J by 0 bases, leaving 12 bases between them.

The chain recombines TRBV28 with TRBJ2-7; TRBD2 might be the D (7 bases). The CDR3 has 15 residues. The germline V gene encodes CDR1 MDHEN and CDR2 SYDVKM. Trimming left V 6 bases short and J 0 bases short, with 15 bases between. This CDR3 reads CASRLEGGNSYEQYF. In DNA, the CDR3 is TGTGCCAGCAGGCTCGAGGGGGGGAACTCCTACGAGCAGTACTTC. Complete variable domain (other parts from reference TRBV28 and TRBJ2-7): DVKVTQSSRYLVKRTGEKVFLECVQDMDHENMFWYRQDPGLGLRLIYFSYDVKMKEKGDIPEGYSVSREKKERFSLILESASTNQTSMYLCASRLEGGNSYEQYFGPGTRLTVT.

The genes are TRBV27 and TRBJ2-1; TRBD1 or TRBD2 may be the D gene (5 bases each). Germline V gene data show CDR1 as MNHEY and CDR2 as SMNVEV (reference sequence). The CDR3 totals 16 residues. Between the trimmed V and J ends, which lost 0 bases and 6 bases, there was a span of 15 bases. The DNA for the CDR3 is TGTGCCAGCAGTTTATCAGTGGGACCGGGGCCCAATGAGCAGTTCTTC. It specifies CASSLSVGPGPNEQFF.

The DNA of the CDR3 is TGCGCCAGCAGCGCCCGGGGTATGAACACTGAAGCTTTCTTT. The encoded protein is CASSARGMNTEAFF. The chain combines TRBV5-1 with TRBJ1-1; no clear D. V lost 4 bases to trimming and J lost 0 bases, with 10 bases between them. Germline lookup yields CDR1 SGHRS and CDR2 YFSETQ. The CDR3 is 14 amino acids.

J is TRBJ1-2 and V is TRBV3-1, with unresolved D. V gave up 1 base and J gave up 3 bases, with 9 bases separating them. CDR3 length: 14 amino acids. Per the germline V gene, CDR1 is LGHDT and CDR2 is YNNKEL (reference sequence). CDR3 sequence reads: CASSQGTDDYGYTF. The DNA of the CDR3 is TGTGCCAGCAGCCAAGGGACGGACGACTATGGCTACACCTTC.